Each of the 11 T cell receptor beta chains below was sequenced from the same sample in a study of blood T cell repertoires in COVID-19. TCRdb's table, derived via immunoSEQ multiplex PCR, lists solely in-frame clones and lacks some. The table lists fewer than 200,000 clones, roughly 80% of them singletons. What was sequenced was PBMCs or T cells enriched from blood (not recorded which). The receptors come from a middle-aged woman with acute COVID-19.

The CDR3, as DNA: TGTGCCAGAAGCCGAGCGGGGGACTCAATCACCTACGAGCAGTACGTC. This translates into CARSRAGDSITYEQYV. V usage is TRBV5-3 and J usage is TRBJ2-7; TRBD2 agrees at 8 bases. TRBV5-3 is treated as an ORF (open reading frame) with a function not yet certain. Unmatched junction bases numbered 11, after V lost 4 bases and J lost 2 bases. There are 16 residues in the CDR3.

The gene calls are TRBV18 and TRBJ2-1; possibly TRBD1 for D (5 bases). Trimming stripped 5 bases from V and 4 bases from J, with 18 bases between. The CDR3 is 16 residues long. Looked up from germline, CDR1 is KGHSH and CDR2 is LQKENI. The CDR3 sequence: CASSAPLRQNYNEQFF. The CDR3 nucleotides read TGTGCCAGCTCAGCTCCTCTTAGACAGAATTACAATGAGCAGTTCTTC.

This CDR3 reads CASSTTGLAIETQYF. For the CDR3, the DNA is TGTGCCAGCAGCACTACGGGACTAGCGATTGAGACCCAGTACTTC. The chain joins TRBV7-9 to TRBJ2-5; TRBD2 aligns across 10 bases. The CDR3 loop spans 15 amino acids. With 5 bases clipped from V and 5 bases from J, the junction kept 8 bases outside the gene matches. CDR1 is SEHNR, CDR2 FQNEAQ, per germline (reference sequence).

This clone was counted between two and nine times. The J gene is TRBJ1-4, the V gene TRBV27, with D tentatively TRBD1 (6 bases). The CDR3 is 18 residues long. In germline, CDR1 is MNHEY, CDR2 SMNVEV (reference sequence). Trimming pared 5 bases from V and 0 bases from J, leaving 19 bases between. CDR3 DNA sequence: TGTGCCAGCAGTCTGCTGGACAGTACCAAACCAACTAATGAAAAACTGTTTTTT. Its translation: CASSLLDSTKPTNEKLFF. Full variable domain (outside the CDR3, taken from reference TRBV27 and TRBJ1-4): EAQVTQNPRYLITVTGKKLTVTCSQNMNHEYMSWYRQDPGLGLRQIYYSMNVEVTDKGDVPEGYKVSRKEKRNFPLILESPSPNQTSLYFCASSLLDSTKPTNEKLFFGSGTQLSVL.

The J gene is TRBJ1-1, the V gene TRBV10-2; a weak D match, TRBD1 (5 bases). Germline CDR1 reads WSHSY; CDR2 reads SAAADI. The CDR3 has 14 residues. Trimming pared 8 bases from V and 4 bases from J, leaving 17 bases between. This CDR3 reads CASGKQVSVTEAFF. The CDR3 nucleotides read TGCGCCAGCGGGAAACAGGTCTCGGTCACTGAAGCTTTCTTT.

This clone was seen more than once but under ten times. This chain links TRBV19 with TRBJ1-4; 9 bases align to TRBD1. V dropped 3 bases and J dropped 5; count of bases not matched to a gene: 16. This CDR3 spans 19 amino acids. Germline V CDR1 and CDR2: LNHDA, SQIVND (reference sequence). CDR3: CASSITYRGLTNPNEKLFF. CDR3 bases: TGTGCCAGTAGTATTACCTACAGGGGGCTGACGAATCCAAATGAAAAACTGTTTTTT.

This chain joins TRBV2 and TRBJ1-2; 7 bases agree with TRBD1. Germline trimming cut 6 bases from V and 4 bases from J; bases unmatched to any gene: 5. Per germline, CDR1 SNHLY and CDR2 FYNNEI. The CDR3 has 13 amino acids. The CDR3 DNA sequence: TGTGCCAGCAGAATGACAGGGATCTATGGCTACACCTTC. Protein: CASRMTGIYGYTF.

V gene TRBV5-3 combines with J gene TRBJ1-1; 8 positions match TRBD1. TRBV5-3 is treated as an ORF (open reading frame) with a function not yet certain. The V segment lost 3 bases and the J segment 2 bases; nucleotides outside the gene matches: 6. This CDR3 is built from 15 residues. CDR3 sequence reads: CARSYGRGHNTEAFF. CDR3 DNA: TGTGCCAGAAGCTACGGCAGGGGGCATAACACTGAAGCTTTCTTT.

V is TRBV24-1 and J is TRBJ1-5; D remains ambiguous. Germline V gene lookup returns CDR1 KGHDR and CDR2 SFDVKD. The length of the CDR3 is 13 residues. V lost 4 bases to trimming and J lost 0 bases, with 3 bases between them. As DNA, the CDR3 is TGTGCCACCAGTGAGAGTAGCAATCAGCCCCAGCATTTT. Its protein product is CATSESSNQPQHF.

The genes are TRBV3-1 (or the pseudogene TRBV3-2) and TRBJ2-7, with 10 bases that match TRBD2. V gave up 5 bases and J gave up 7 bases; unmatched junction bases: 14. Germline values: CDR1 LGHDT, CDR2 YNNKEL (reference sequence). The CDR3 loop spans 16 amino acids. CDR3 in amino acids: CASSSRLAGLPKEQYF. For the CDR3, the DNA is TGTGCCAGCAGCTCGAGACTAGCGGGTTTACCGAAGGAGCAGTACTTC.

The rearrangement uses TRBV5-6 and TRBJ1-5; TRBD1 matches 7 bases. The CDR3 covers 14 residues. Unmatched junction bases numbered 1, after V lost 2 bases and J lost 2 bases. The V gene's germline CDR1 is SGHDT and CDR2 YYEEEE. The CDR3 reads CASSLGGGNQPQHF. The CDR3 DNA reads TGTGCCAGCAGCTTAGGGGGCGGCAATCAGCCCCAGCATTTT.